These 13 T cell receptor beta chains were all obtained from the same sample, sequenced in a study of regulatory T cells in long-lasting Graves disease. Time point specified: newly diagnosed GD, antithyroid drugs for less than 3 months. After RNA was extracted from PBMCs, the TCR library was made from it. The TCR beta library used iRepertoire HTBI primers with Arm-PCR amplification of CDR3. TCRdb analysed the multiplex PCR reads with MiXCR anew, one entry per CDR3 protein. The sample has hundreds of thousands of distinct CDR3 sequences; about 16% are singletons. The data also belong to a second study, concerning T cells in Graves' hyperthyroidism and ophthalmopathy.

The source was peripheral blood mononuclear cells (PBMCs), collected at new diagnosis, from a patient treated with antithyroid drugs. Receptors originate from a man younger than 30 with Graves disease.

Ten or more counts support this clonotype. The rearrangement links TRBV20-1 to TRBJ2-3; 10 bases match TRBD1. Unmatched junction bases numbered 8, after V lost 5 bases and J lost 0 bases. CDR1 and CDR2 (germline): DFQATT, SNEGSKA (reference sequence). The CDR3 consists of 16 residues. The CDR3, as DNA: TGCAGTGCTCGACCACCGGGACAGGGGAGCACAGATACGCAGTATTTT. Translated, it gives CSARPPGQGSTDTQYF.

This clonotype showed up just a few times. The rearrangement uses TRBV10-3 and TRBJ2-7, with D perhaps matching TRBD1 (5 bases). Trimming stripped 2 bases from V and 6 bases from J, with 8 bases between. The germline gives CDR1 ENHRY, CDR2 SYGVKD. The CDR3 covers 12 residues. DNA for the CDR3: TGTGCCATCAGTGAGAAGGGGCCCGAGCAGTACTTC. It codes for CAISEKGPEQYF.

The chain recombines TRBV19 with TRBJ2-7; possibly TRBD2 for D (6 bases). The CDR3 has 15 residues. V was clipped by 3 bases and J by 1 base, with 13 bases between them. From germline, CDR1 is LNHDA and CDR2 SQIVND (reference sequence). CDR3 nucleotides: TGTGCCAGTAGTATGAGCGGCGGGAAGTCCTACGAGCAGTACTTC. As protein: CASSMSGGKSYEQYF.

This clonotype was recorded at least ten times. The rearrangement links TRBV27 to TRBJ2-7; D uncertain. CDR3 length equals 14 residues. Germline CDR1 reads MNHEY; CDR2 reads SMNVEV (reference sequence). V lost 0 bases, J lost 3 bases, and 9 bases lay in between. The CDR3 here is CASSLSALDYEQYF. The CDR3 DNA reads as TGTGCCAGCAGTTTATCAGCCTTAGACTACGAGCAGTACTTC.

This clonotype was observed a handful of times. The chain links TRBV15 to TRBJ1-5; 9 nucleotides line up with TRBD1. The germline gives CDR1 LNHNV, CDR2 YYDKDF (reference sequence). The CDR3 loop spans 20 amino acids. The V segment lost 0 bases and the J segment 2 bases; nucleotides outside the gene matches: 14. CDR3 sequence reads: CATSRDDRGGSFVGNQPQHF. CDR3 nucleotides: TGTGCCACCAGCAGAGACGACAGGGGGGGCTCGTTTGTGGGCAATCAGCCCCAGCATTTT.

This clonotype was recorded at least ten times. J is TRBJ2-3 and V is TRBV30; 8 bases are shared with TRBD1. The CDR3 sequence is 14 residues long. With 0 bases clipped from V and 1 base from J, the junction kept 0 bases outside the gene matches. Germline V lookup: CDR1 GTSNPN, CDR2 SVGIG (reference sequence). CDR3 loop: CAWSVGQGTDTQYF. CDR3 DNA: TGTGCCTGGAGTGTGGGACAGGGCACAGATACGCAGTATTTT.

This clonotype has a handful of counts. No conserved phenylalanine or tryptophan is present at the end of the CDR3, so a read error is the likely explanation. V usage is TRBV3-1 and J usage is TRBJ2-2; 8 bases line up with TRBD2. Germline V gene sequence: CDR1 LGHDT, CDR2 YNNKEL (reference sequence). The CDR3 is 14 amino acids. V gave up 4 bases and J gave up 5 bases; unmatched junction bases: 3. CDR3 coding DNA: TGTGCCAGCAGCCCGGGAGGGCTGACCGGGGAGCTGTTTCTT. Its translation: CASSPGGLTGELFL.

This clonotype occurred a few times. The chain employs TRBV5-1 and TRBJ1-6; the D is unclear. CDR1 and CDR2 from the germline V gene are SGHRS and YFSETQ. The CDR3 totals 16 residues. Trimming left V 0 bases short and J 6 bases short, with 13 bases between. The CDR3 is CASSLGIVDRNSPLHF. The CDR3 DNA reads as TGCGCCAGCAGCTTGGGGATCGTCGATCGTAATTCACCCCTCCACTTT.

The V and J genes are TRBV30 and TRBJ2-2; D not certain. Deletions cut 5 bases from V and 7 bases from J, with 11 bases between. CDR3 size: 12 residues. Looked up from germline, CDR1 is GTSNPN and CDR2 is SVGIG (reference sequence). In DNA, the CDR3 is TGTGCCTGGGGCCTACGAGGCGGGGAGCTGTTTTTT. Amino acid sequence: CAWGLRGGELFF.

There are a few counts of this clonotype. This chain links TRBV7-2 with TRBJ2-7; 12 nucleotides match TRBD2. J gave up 7 bases and V 4 bases, and 8 bases lay outside the gene matches. The CDR3 covers 15 residues. Germline CDR1 is SGHTA and CDR2 is FQGNSA. The CDR3 region has the DNA TGTGCCAGCAGCTCCTCTAGCGGGAGGGCCAGAGAGCAGTACTTC. As protein: CASSSSSGRAREQYF.

This clonotype showed up just a few times. The rearrangement joins TRBV7-2 to TRBJ1-4, with D maybe TRBD1 (6 bases). V dropped 2 bases and J dropped 0 bases, with 13 bases sitting between them. CDR3 size: 17 residues. Germline V gene data show CDR1 as SGHTA and CDR2 as FQGNSA. The CDR3, as DNA: TGTGCCAGCAGCTTATGGGCAGGGGCTTCAACTAATGAAAAACTGTTTTTT. Protein sequence: CASSLWAGASTNEKLFF.

This clonotype came up many times. At one end, the junction sequence differs from germline, possibly due to a read error. The chain combines TRBV13 with TRBJ2-2; TRBD2 matches at 10 bases. Looked up from germline, CDR1 is PRHDT and CDR2 is FYEKMQ (reference sequence). This CDR3 contains 16 residues. Here the CDR3 DNA reads TGCGCCAGCAGCCCTGGACTAGCGGCTAACACCGGGGAGCTGTTTTTT. The encoded protein is CASSPGLAANTGELFF.

The chain combines TRBV20-1 with TRBJ2-3; TRBD2 aligns across 9 bases. This CDR3 has 14 amino acids. After removal of 3 bases from V and 4 bases from J, the junction contained 5 bases not matched to a gene. Germline CDR1 and CDR2: DFQATT and SNEGSKA (reference sequence). The CDR3 here is CSARLAGNSDTQYF. CDR3 DNA: TGCAGTGCTAGGCTAGCGGGAAACTCAGATACGCAGTATTTT.